These 6 T cell receptor beta chains were sequenced from one sample in a study of T cell clonality in common variable immunodeficiency. Their cognate antigens are unknown. General observations from the study: Common variable immunodeficiency TCR beta sequences reportedly had fewer deletions and N-nucleotide insertions.

Using immunoSEQ multiplex PCR, the repertoire was profiled, and TCRdb retains in-frame clones only, with some absent. The sample totals about 15,000 clones. The sample taken for sequencing was peripheral blood mononuclear cells. The origin of the receptors is a human donor with common variable immunodeficiency.

CDR3 sequence reads: CASSSLPGLDFTGELFF. The CDR3 bases that were read are TGTGCCAGCAGCTCTTTACCGGGACTAGATTTCACCGGGGAG. V usage is TRBV7-3 and J usage is TRBJ2-2; 8 positions agree with TRBD2. The read ends 3 residues shy of where the CDR3 ends; the end is completed using the germline J gene. Germline lookup yields CDR1 SGHTA and CDR2 FQGTGA. After removal of 4 bases from V and 4 bases from J, the junction contained 11 bases not matched to a gene. The CDR3 loop spans 17 amino acids.

Worth noting for this clone: The CDR3 end falls 3 residues outside the read, so it is completed with the germline J gene. The V gene is TRBV5-1, the J gene TRBJ2-7, with 10 bases matching TRBD1. From germline, CDR1 is SGHRS and CDR2 YFSETQ. The CDR3 sequence is 14 residues long. Trimming took 7 bases from V and 5 from J; bases not matched to a gene: 9. CDR3 DNA, as far as it was read: TGCGCCAGCGGCCGGGACAGGGGATCGAACGAG. This encodes CASGRDRGSNE. The whole CDR3 sequence is CASGRDRGSNEQYF.

Of note for this clone: Sequencing ends 3 residues short of the CDR3 end; the germline J gene provides the rest. The V and J genes are TRBV20-1 and TRBJ2-7, with TRBD2 matching 8 bases. With V trimmed by 6 bases and J by 0 bases, 10 bases remained unmatched. Germline CDR1 and CDR2: DFQATT and SNEGSKA (reference sequence). The length of the CDR3 is 15 residues. The covered CDR3 bases are TGCAGTGCCCGGCCCCCAGCGGGGGCCTCCTACGAG. This encodes CSARPPAGASYE. Given in full, the CDR3 is CSARPPAGASYEQYF.

This chain's CDR3 is CASSRQTEAFF. CDR3 DNA (partial): TGTGCCAGCAGCCGACAGACTGAA. The rearrangement links TRBV7-9 to TRBJ1-1; maybe TRBD1 (5 bases). The sequenced fragment ends 3 residues before the CDR3 boundary, so the rest is inferred from the germline J gene. Germline loops: CDR1 SEHNR, CDR2 FQNEAQ (reference sequence). The V gene lost 5 bases and the J gene lost 5 bases, with 6 bases spanning the gap. This CDR3 is built from 11 residues.

To note about this clone: The CDR3 end falls 3 residues outside the read, so it is completed with the germline J gene. The chain couples TRBV5-1 to TRBJ2-2; no definite D call. V lost 7 bases, J lost 2 bases, and 12 bases lay in between. The CDR3 sequence is 14 residues long. Germline V gene data show CDR1 as SGHRS and CDR2 as YFSETQ. The CDR3 sequence is CASQSTPNTGELFF. The CDR3 bases that were read are TGCGCCAGCCAAAGTACACCCAACACCGGGGAG.

This clone is classed as medium-sized (0.01 to 0.1%) by frequency. The CDR3 extends 3 residues past the end of the read, so its final part is completed from the germline J gene. The chain recombines TRBV20-1 with TRBJ2-5; 7 positions agree with TRBD2. V lost 0 bases to trimming and J lost 5 bases; unmatched junction nucleotides: 9. The germline gives CDR1 DFQATT, CDR2 SNEGSKA (reference sequence). CDR3 size: 15 residues. CDR3 DNA, as far as it was read: TGCAGTGCTAGAGAGGGGGGAGGGCCGATGGAGACC. Translation gives CSAREGGGPMET. The complete CDR3 sequence is CSAREGGGPMETQYF.